This T cell receptor beta chain was sequenced in a study of blood T cells in healthy people across ages. Individuals who donated were healthy Caucasians from Russia aged roughly 6 to 100. Unmatched junction bases numbered 8, after V lost 5 bases and J lost 6 bases. Germline V gene sequence: CDR1 MNHEY, CDR2 SMNVEV (reference sequence). The CDR3 contains 15 residues. Primers used in a second PCR of roughly 7 to 12 cycles were a sample-barcoded 5' primer and a J-beta primer mix. MiXCR, applied by TCRdb to the 5' RACE reads, yields one record per CDR3 protein. The sample shows 650,000 to 1,000,000 distinct CDR3 sequences, about 46% of them seen only once.

Sequenced material: blood. J is TRBJ2-1 and V is TRBV27, with 9 nucleotides matching TRBD1. The clonotype originates from a man aged 80 or over in good health. This CDR3 reads CASSPRDRASNEQFF. The CDR3 DNA reads TGTGCCAGCAGTCCCCGGGACAGGGCCAGCAATGAGCAGTTCTTC.